One and the same sample provided the 20 T cell receptor beta chains below, sequenced in a study of Graves' ophthalmopathy and Graves' hyperthyroidism. RNA transcripts were the source from which TCR beta CDR3 regions were amplified. First-round RT-PCR with HTBI primers preceded a second-round multiplex PCR. TCRdb itself ran the multiplex PCR reads through MiXCR, one entry per CDR3 protein. The sample includes 360,000 or so distinct CDR3 sequences, around 17% seen only once; the top ten take roughly 1.6%. The sample taken for sequencing was peripheral blood. All receptors derive from a woman in her late teens or twenties with Graves' ophthalmopathy.

This clonotype was seen ten or more times. The chain employs TRBV19 and TRBJ2-7; D is unresolved. Germline V gene data show CDR1 as LNHDA and CDR2 as SQIVND (reference sequence). This CDR3 comprises 12 residues. Trimming pared 7 bases from V and 2 bases from J, leaving 9 bases between. CDR3 region: CASKGVAYEQYF. In nucleotides, the CDR3 is TGTGCCAGTAAGGGCGTAGCCTACGAGCAGTACTTC.

This clonotype turned up a few times. The V and J genes are TRBV28 and TRBJ2-7; 7 nucleotides line up with TRBD2. The CDR3 length is 14 residues. Germline values: CDR1 MDHEN, CDR2 SYDVKM. V was pared by 2 bases and J by 2 bases, with 3 bases of the junction left unmatched. The CDR3 spells CASSLGRDTYEQYF. CDR3 DNA sequence: TGTGCCAGCAGTTTAGGGAGGGATACCTACGAGCAGTACTTC.

Ten or more counts support this clonotype. J is TRBJ2-2 and V is TRBV12-3 or TRBV12-4, with TRBD2 identical over 12 bases. The V and J ends lost 5 bases and 5 bases, in that order; junction bases with no gene match: 12. The CDR3 length is 18 residues. CDR3 sequence (DNA): TGTGCCAGCAGTCCTCCACTAGCGGGGGGCCTCGGAACCGGGGAGCTGTTTTTT. Translation gives CASSPPLAGGLGTGELFF.

This clonotype was recorded at least ten times. The V gene is TRBV27, the J gene TRBJ1-2, with TRBD1 as a possible D gene (5 bases). The length of the CDR3 is 14 residues. V was trimmed by 8 bases and J by 5 bases, leaving 18 bases between them. From germline, CDR1 is MNHEY and CDR2 SMNVEV (reference sequence). Here the CDR3 reads CASALYRPPYGYTF. Here the CDR3 DNA reads TGTGCCAGCGCTCTATACAGGCCCCCGTATGGCTACACCTTC.

This clonotype was seen ten or more times. The chain links TRBV19 to TRBJ1-5; no definite D call. V was cut by 6 bases and J by 2 bases, with 14 bases left in between. This CDR3 comprises 15 residues. Germline V lookup: CDR1 LNHDA, CDR2 SQIVND (reference sequence). The CDR3 region is CASSSGRPGNQPQHF. For the CDR3, the DNA is TGTGCCAGTAGCTCCGGGAGGCCGGGCAATCAGCCCCAGCATTTT.

This clonotype was seen repeatedly, ten times or more. The rearrangement uses TRBV28 and TRBJ1-1; the D gene is possibly TRBD1 (5 bases). The CDR3 totals 17 residues. The ends were cut back, 6 bases at V and 1 base at J, with 21 bases in the middle. The V gene's germline CDR1 is MDHEN and CDR2 SYDVKM. CDR3 residues: CASRPGPGSIGNTEAFF. In DNA form, the CDR3 reads TGTGCCAGCAGGCCGGGACCGGGGAGCATTGGGAACACTGAAGCTTTCTTT.

This clonotype has ten or more counts. V usage is TRBV10-2 and J usage is TRBJ1-2; a possible D gene is TRBD1 (6 bases). Trimming left V 5 bases short and J 1 base short, with 11 bases between. Germline CDR1 and CDR2: WSHSY and SAAADI. The CDR3 is made up of 14 amino acids. DNA for the CDR3: TGCGCCAGCAGTATTCGACAGGATAACTATGGCTACACCTTC. It codes for CASSIRQDNYGYTF.

At least ten counts were recorded for this clonotype. This CDR3 reads CSAREWGDTPFF. The CDR3 nucleotides are TGCAGTGCTAGAGAATGGGGGGACACTCCTTTCTTT. The rearrangement joins TRBV20-1 to TRBJ1-1, with a weak D call TRBD1 (6 bases). The CDR3 runs 12 residues. Trimming removed 0 bases from V and 12 bases from J, with 14 bases in between. CDR1 and CDR2 (germline): DFQATT, SNEGSKA (reference sequence).

This clonotype was detected many times. The genes are TRBV18 and TRBJ2-5; D might be TRBD1 (5 bases). This CDR3 spans 13 amino acids. V dropped 3 bases and J dropped 4 bases, with 9 bases sitting between them. Germline V gene data show CDR1 as KGHSH and CDR2 as LQKENI. CDR3 DNA sequence: TGTGCCAGCTCACCTTTGGGGCTAGAGACCCAGTACTTC. Its translation is CASSPLGLETQYF.

This clonotype was counted at least ten times. The rearrangement joins TRBV6-2 or TRBV6-3 to TRBJ1-1; D gene ambiguous. CDR1 and CDR2 (germline): MNHEY, SVGEGT. This CDR3 spans 13 amino acids. Trimming stripped 6 bases from V and 1 base from J, with 9 bases between. DNA of the CDR3: TGTGCCAGCAGGTGGACGAGGAACACTGAAGCTTTCTTT. This codes for CASRWTRNTEAFF.

This chain joins TRBV6-2 or TRBV6-3 and TRBJ2-5; 7 nucleotides agree with TRBD1. Unmatched junction bases numbered 8, after V lost 6 bases and J lost 4 bases. Germline-derived CDR1 and CDR2 are MNHEY and SVGEGT. This CDR3 spans 14 amino acids. CDR3 coding DNA: TGTGCCAGCAGGCTTCACAGGGGCGGAGAGACCCAGTACTTC. Amino acid sequence: CASRLHRGGETQYF.

This clonotype was picked up many times. The CDR3 here is CASSYTLTFRGYGYTF. CDR3 coding DNA: TGTGCCAGCAGTTACACTCTGACATTCCGGGGCTATGGCTACACCTTC. The chain links TRBV6-5 to TRBJ1-2; D is unclear. V was pared by 2 bases and J by 4 bases, with 17 bases between. Per germline, CDR1 MNHEY and CDR2 SVGAGI. The CDR3 covers 16 residues.

The CDR3 spells CSANGQGSSYEQYF. As DNA, the CDR3 is TGCAGTGCAAACGGACAGGGCAGCTCCTACGAGCAGTACTTC. V usage is TRBV20-1 and J usage is TRBJ2-7, with 8 bases matching TRBD1. Germline CDR1 reads DFQATT; CDR2 reads SNEGSKA (reference sequence). Trimming cost V 6 bases and J 0 bases; bases outside gene matches: 7. The CDR3 contains 14 residues.

This clonotype was counted ten times or more. The J gene is TRBJ1-1, the V gene TRBV28; 7 bases map to TRBD1. From germline, CDR1 is MDHEN and CDR2 SYDVKM. Trimming took 4 bases from V and 4 from J; bases not matched to a gene: 15. The CDR3 spans 17 residues. CDR3 sequence reads: CASSSYGLSGGGTEAFF. CDR3 nucleotide sequence: TGTGCCAGCAGTTCATATGGTCTCTCAGGGGGAGGCACTGAAGCTTTCTTT.

This clonotype came up a few times. This sequence joins TRBV6-2 or TRBV6-3 and TRBJ1-5, with TRBD1 matching 7 bases. The J segment lost 3 bases and the V segment lost 10 bases, leaving 9 bases of the junction unmatched. Germline values: CDR1 MNHEY, CDR2 SVGEGT. The CDR3 length is 14 residues. CDR3 residues: CATDEGGYNQPQHF. The CDR3 DNA reads TGTGCCACGGATGAAGGGGGCTACAATCAGCCCCAGCATTTT.

The CDR3 nucleotides read TGTGCCAGCAGCGGGACAGGGATCCAGCCCCAGCATTTT. It codes for CASSGTGIQPQHF. The chain is built from TRBV6-1 and TRBJ1-5, with 9 nucleotides matching TRBD1. J was trimmed by 7 bases and V by 6 bases; bases with no gene match: 4. The CDR3 has 13 amino acids. Per the germline V gene, CDR1 is MNHNS and CDR2 is SASEGT.

This clonotype was recorded at least ten times. V gene TRBV6-5 combines with J gene TRBJ1-1; TRBD1 might be the D (5 bases). V lost 7 bases to trimming and J lost 5 bases, with 20 bases between them. Germline V gives CDR1 MNHEY, CDR2 SVGAGI. The length of the CDR3 is 15 residues. The CDR3 DNA sequence: TGTGCCAGCACTCTCGGGGGTCTGGGGAAAACTGAAGCTTTCTTT. This translates into CASTLGGLGKTEAFF.

This clonotype was counted ten times or more. V and J are TRBV28 and TRBJ1-1, with D perhaps TRBD1 (5 bases). The length of the CDR3 is 12 residues. Germline lookup yields CDR1 MDHEN and CDR2 SYDVKM. The V end lost 7 bases, the J end lost 6 bases, and 12 bases lay between the germline ends. DNA for the CDR3: TGTGCCAGCACCGACGAGGGGTCTGAAGCTTTCTTT. Translated, it gives CASTDEGSEAFF. The variable domain in full, with the rest retrieved from reference TRBV28 and TRBJ1-1, is DVKVTQSSRYLVKRTGEKVFLECVQDMDHENMFWYRQDPGLGLRLIYFSYDVKMKEKGDIPEGYSVSREKKERFSLILESASTNQTSMYLCASTDEGSEAFFGQGTRLTVV.

This clonotype was picked up many times. The V and J genes are TRBV6-2 or TRBV6-3 and TRBJ2-5; 9 bases agree with TRBD2. The trim removed 6 bases at V and 2 bases at J, leaving 7 bases unmatched. In germline, CDR1 is MNHEY, CDR2 SVGEGT. CDR3 size: 15 residues. As DNA, the CDR3 is TGTGCCAGCAGAGTAGCGGGGGCGAGGCAAGAGACCCAGTACTTC. It translates to CASRVAGARQETQYF.

CDR3 bases: TGTGCCAGCAGCTTAGGGTTGGAGCCCTACGAGCAGTACTTC. Translating it yields CASSLGLEPYEQYF. This rearrangement joins TRBV7-2 to TRBJ2-7, with no clear D. V was trimmed by 1 base and J by 2 bases, leaving 9 bases between them. Germline V gene data show CDR1 as SGHTA and CDR2 as FQGNSA. The CDR3 has 14 residues.